This is a list of T cell receptor beta chains from one sample in a study of blood T cell repertoires in COVID-19. The method was immunoSEQ multiplex PCR; TCRdb's version includes in-frame clones alone and lacks a portion of them. Here the sample spans around 310,000 clones, 90% being singletons. Specimen: peripheral blood. The receptor set was obtained from a middle-aged woman with COVID-19, enrolled during active disease. Each CDR3 is given with its conserved first and last residue. D genes are given only for firm matches. The size of a clone is reported for some rows only, either as once, few or many, or as a class for expanded clones.

D gene: TRBD1; J gene: TRBJ2-1; V gene: TRBV25-1; clone size: NA; CDR3 protein: CASSDRGEVNEQFF; CDR3 DNA: TGTGCCAGCAGCGACAGGGGGGAGGTCAATGAGCAGTTCTTC
D gene: TRBD1; J gene: TRBJ1-2; V gene: TRBV5-1; clone size: NA; CDR3 protein: CASSLTGQFNYGYTF; CDR3 DNA: TGCGCCAGCAGCTTGACGGGACAGTTTAACTATGGCTACACCTTC
D gene: NA; J gene: TRBJ1-5; V gene: TRBV7-9; clone size: few; CDR3 protein: CASSFGQSNQPQHF; CDR3 DNA: TGTGCCAGCAGCTTTGGCCAAAGCAATCAGCCCCAGCATTTT
D gene: NA; J gene: TRBJ1-3; V gene: TRBV28; clone size: NA; CDR3 protein: CASSLRRQGHLYF; CDR3 DNA: TGTGCCAGCAGTCTCCGGCGTCAGGGCCATCTGTATTTT
D gene: NA; J gene: TRBJ1-6; V gene: TRBV6-5; clone size: NA; CDR3 protein: CASSYSERASPLHF; CDR3 DNA: TGTGCCAGCAGTTACTCGGAGAGGGCTTCACCCCTCCACTTT
D gene: TRBD1; J gene: TRBJ1-5; V gene: TRBV18; clone size: NA; CDR3 protein: CASSKTQGGQQPQHF; CDR3 DNA: TGTGCCAGCTCTAAAACTCAGGGGGGCCAGCAGCCCCAGCATTTT
D gene: NA; J gene: TRBJ2-5; V gene: TRBV2; clone size: NA; CDR3 protein: CASSEPLSLQYF; CDR3 DNA: TGTGCCAGCAGTGAACCCCTATCGTTGCAGTACTTC
D gene: TRBD1; J gene: TRBJ1-2; V gene: TRBV27; clone size: NA; CDR3 protein: CASSTGGDYGYTF; CDR3 DNA: TGTGCCAGCAGTACAGGGGGCGACTATGGCTACACCTTC
D gene: TRBD2; J gene: TRBJ2-7; V gene: TRBV9; clone size: NA; CDR3 protein: CASSVGGLAGTYEQYF; CDR3 DNA: TGTGCCAGCAGCGTGGGGGGACTAGCGGGTACCTACGAGCAGTACTTC
D gene: TRBD1; J gene: TRBJ1-1; V gene: TRBV6-5; clone size: NA; CDR3 protein: CASSYSKGQGLEAFF; CDR3 DNA: TGTGCCAGCAGTTACTCGAAGGGACAGGGTCTTGAAGCTTTCTTT
D gene: NA; J gene: TRBJ1-2; V gene: TRBV5-4; clone size: once; CDR3 protein: CASSSFAGSISGYTF; CDR3 DNA: TGTGCCAGCAGCTCCTTCGCGGGCAGTATCAGTGGCTACACCTTC
D gene: NA; J gene: TRBJ1-2; V gene: TRBV15; clone size: NA; CDR3 protein: CATSGHTVDQDGLYGYTF; CDR3 DNA: TGTGCCACCAGCGGCCACACTGTCGATCAGGACGGACTCTATGGCTACACCTTC
D gene: NA; J gene: TRBJ1-3; V gene: TRBV29-1; clone size: NA; CDR3 protein: CSGLGEGSGNTIYF; CDR3 DNA: TGCAGCGGACTGGGTGAAGGATCTGGAAACACCATATATTTT
D gene: NA; J gene: TRBJ2-7; V gene: TRBV28; clone size: NA; CDR3 protein: CASSLLPHYEQYF; CDR3 DNA: TGTGCCAGCAGTCTACTCCCCCACTACGAGCAGTACTTC
D gene: TRBD1; J gene: TRBJ2-7; V gene: TRBV28; clone size: NA; CDR3 protein: CASRLTGTGDEQYF; CDR3 DNA: TGTGCCAGCAGACTAACCGGGACAGGGGACGAGCAGTACTTC
D gene: TRBD2; J gene: TRBJ2-7; V gene: TRBV5-4; clone size: NA; CDR3 protein: CASSSGTSGRGGEQYF; CDR3 DNA: TGTGCCAGCAGCTCCGGGACTAGCGGGAGAGGGGGGGAGCAGTACTTC
D gene: NA; J gene: TRBJ1-2; V gene: TRBV5-4; clone size: NA; CDR3 protein: CASSLENGSGGYTF; CDR3 DNA: TGTGCCAGCAGCTTGGAGAATGGTTCGGGAGGCTACACCTTC
D gene: TRBD2; J gene: TRBJ2-2; V gene: TRBV11-2; clone size: NA; CDR3 protein: CASSVRLAGVTGELFF; CDR3 DNA: TGTGCCAGCAGCGTGAGGCTAGCGGGAGTCACCGGGGAGCTGTTTTTT
D gene: TRBD1; J gene: TRBJ2-5; V gene: TRBV2; clone size: NA; CDR3 protein: CASSDPNRGQETQYF; CDR3 DNA: TGTGCCAGCAGTGACCCTAACAGGGGCCAAGAGACCCAGTACTTC
D gene: NA; J gene: TRBJ1-1; V gene: TRBV3-1/TRBV3-2; clone size: NA; CDR3 protein: CASSQAGVEVEAFF; CDR3 DNA: TGTGCCAGCAGCCAAGCGGGGGTCGAGGTGGAGGCTTTCTTT
D gene: TRBD1; J gene: TRBJ1-2; V gene: TRBV19; clone size: NA; CDR3 protein: CASYETGTFNYGYTF; CDR3 DNA: TGTGCCAGTTACGAGACAGGGACTTTTAACTATGGCTACACCTTC
D gene: NA; J gene: TRBJ1-4; V gene: TRBV6-2/TRBV6-3; clone size: NA; CDR3 protein: CASSYPPSSEKLFF; CDR3 DNA: TGTGCCAGCAGTTACCCCCCTTCTTCCGAAAAACTGTTTTTT
D gene: NA; J gene: TRBJ1-2; V gene: TRBV4-3; clone size: NA; CDR3 protein: CASSPIRVSSGYTF; CDR3 DNA: TGCGCCAGCAGCCCAATCAGGGTATCTAGTGGCTACACCTTC
D gene: NA; J gene: TRBJ2-7; V gene: TRBV7-7; clone size: NA; CDR3 protein: CASSLGHRGYEQYF; CDR3 DNA: TGTGCTAGCAGCTTAGGGCATAGGGGCTACGAGCAGTACTTC
D gene: NA; J gene: TRBJ1-5; V gene: TRBV5-6; clone size: NA; CDR3 protein: CASSLFLSNQPQHF; CDR3 DNA: TGTGCCAGCAGCTTGTTCTTGAGCAATCAGCCCCAGCATTTT
D gene: NA; J gene: TRBJ2-2; V gene: TRBV2; clone size: NA; CDR3 protein: CASSGGSRTGELFF; CDR3 DNA: TGTGCCAGCTCTGGAGGGTCGAGAACCGGGGAGCTGTTTTTT
D gene: NA; J gene: TRBJ1-5; V gene: TRBV7-2; clone size: NA; CDR3 protein: CASSLGAGYSNQPQHF; CDR3 DNA: TGTGCCAGCAGCTTAGGCGCAGGTTATAGCAATCAGCCCCAGCATTTT
D gene: TRBD1; J gene: TRBJ1-1; V gene: TRBV2; clone size: NA; CDR3 protein: CASSSDRGRKAFF; CDR3 DNA: TGTGCCAGCAGTTCAGACAGGGGGAGGAAAGCTTTCTTT
D gene: NA; J gene: TRBJ2-3; V gene: TRBV7-3; clone size: once; CDR3 protein: CASSFSFFRGDTQYF; CDR3 DNA: TGTGCCAGCAGTTTCTCATTCTTCCGGGGAGATACGCAGTATTTT
D gene: TRBD1; J gene: TRBJ1-1; V gene: TRBV6-2/TRBV6-3; clone size: NA; CDR3 protein: CASSSGQGNTEAFF; CDR3 DNA: TGTGCCAGCAGTTCCGGACAGGGGAACACTGAAGCTTTCTTT
D gene: TRBD1; J gene: TRBJ1-2; V gene: TRBV25-1; clone size: once; CDR3 protein: CASLGDRGIYGYTF; CDR3 DNA: TGTGCCAGCCTTGGGGACAGGGGTATCTATGGCTACACCTTC
D gene: TRBD1; J gene: TRBJ1-2; V gene: TRBV6-2/TRBV6-3; clone size: NA; CDR3 protein: CASSYEQGWSYGYTF; CDR3 DNA: TGTGCCAGCAGTTACGAACAGGGGTGGAGCTATGGCTACACCTTC
D gene: TRBD1; J gene: TRBJ2-7; V gene: TRBV28; clone size: NA; CDR3 protein: CASSLPPGQPYEQYF; CDR3 DNA: TGTGCCAGCAGTCTCCCCCCGGGACAGCCCTACGAGCAGTACTTC
D gene: NA; J gene: TRBJ1-4; V gene: TRBV7-9; clone size: NA; CDR3 protein: CASSSAGGAREKLFF; CDR3 DNA: TGTGCCAGCAGCTCGGCGGGGGGGGCGAGGGAAAAACTGTTTTTT
D gene: TRBD1; J gene: TRBJ1-1; V gene: TRBV2; clone size: NA; CDR3 protein: CASRNRGLKTEAFF; CDR3 DNA: TGTGCCAGCAGAAACAGGGGGCTGAAAACTGAAGCTTTCTTT
D gene: TRBD1; J gene: TRBJ1-2; V gene: TRBV6-2/TRBV6-3; clone size: NA; CDR3 protein: CASSYILTGTGGKRSNYGYTF; CDR3 DNA: TGTGCCAGCAGTTATATTTTAACCGGGACAGGGGGCAAGAGGAGTAACTATGGCTACACCTTC
D gene: TRBD1; J gene: TRBJ1-5; V gene: TRBV19; clone size: NA; CDR3 protein: CASSPSSTGVGNQPQHF; CDR3 DNA: TGTGCCAGTAGTCCTAGCTCGACAGGGGTTGGCAATCAGCCCCAGCATTTT
D gene: NA; J gene: TRBJ2-7; V gene: TRBV7-2; clone size: once; CDR3 protein: CASSPSDSPYEQYF; CDR3 DNA: TGTGCCAGCAGCCCGAGTGACAGTCCCTACGAGCAGTACTTC
D gene: NA; J gene: TRBJ1-6; V gene: TRBV6-4; clone size: NA; CDR3 protein: CASSVFEKDRGNSPLHF; CDR3 DNA: TGTGCCAGCAGTGTGTTTGAGAAGGACAGAGGTAATTCACCCCTCCACTTT
D gene: NA; J gene: TRBJ2-3; V gene: TRBV18; clone size: NA; CDR3 protein: CASSPIRAAGAYTDTQYF; CDR3 DNA: TGTGCCAGCTCACCAATAAGGGCTGCGGGGGCGTACACAGATACGCAGTATTTT
D gene: TRBD1; J gene: TRBJ1-2; V gene: TRBV7-8; clone size: NA; CDR3 protein: CASSRDRAGGYTF; CDR3 DNA: TGTGCCAGCAGCCGAGACAGGGCAGGGGGCTACACCTTC
D gene: NA; J gene: TRBJ1-6; V gene: TRBV4-1; clone size: NA; CDR3 protein: CASSQLQASSYNSPLHF; CDR3 DNA: TGCGCCAGCAGCCAACTACAGGCCAGCTCCTATAATTCACCCCTCCACTTT
D gene: TRBD1; J gene: TRBJ2-7; V gene: TRBV28; clone size: NA; CDR3 protein: CASTRTGAIREQYF; CDR3 DNA: TGTGCCAGCACCCGGACAGGGGCGATTAGAGAGCAGTACTTC
D gene: NA; J gene: TRBJ1-1; V gene: TRBV7-2; clone size: NA; CDR3 protein: CASSLGLASNTEAFF; CDR3 DNA: TGTGCCAGCAGCTTAGGTCTAGCCTCGAACACTGAAGCTTTCTTT
D gene: NA; J gene: TRBJ1-1; V gene: TRBV4-3; clone size: NA; CDR3 protein: CASSQVGRWGEVDTEAFF; CDR3 DNA: TGCGCCAGCAGCCAAGTTGGACGGTGGGGGGAAGTGGACACTGAAGCTTTCTTT
D gene: TRBD1; J gene: TRBJ2-5; V gene: TRBV10-1; clone size: NA; CDR3 protein: CASSELVRTGRSETQYF; CDR3 DNA: TGCGCCAGCAGTGAGTTGGTAAGGACAGGGAGGTCGGAGACCCAGTACTTC
D gene: TRBD1; J gene: TRBJ1-4; V gene: TRBV19; clone size: NA; CDR3 protein: CASSDPGTGREKLFF; CDR3 DNA: TGTGCCAGTAGTGACCCCGGGACAGGGAGGGAAAAACTGTTTTTT
D gene: TRBD2; J gene: TRBJ2-3; V gene: TRBV7-3; clone size: NA; CDR3 protein: CASSTIAGTDTQYF; CDR3 DNA: TGTGCCAGCAGCACCATAGCGGGAACAGATACGCAGTATTTT
D gene: NA; J gene: TRBJ2-7; V gene: TRBV7-9; clone size: NA; CDR3 protein: CASSPRRASDYEQYF; CDR3 DNA: TGTGCCAGCAGCCCTCGCAGGGCTTCAGACTACGAGCAGTACTTC
D gene: TRBD1; J gene: TRBJ1-1; V gene: TRBV3-1/TRBV3-2; clone size: NA; CDR3 protein: CASTAQGKDTEAFF; CDR3 DNA: TGTGCCAGCACCGCACAGGGGAAAGACACTGAAGCTTTCTTT
D gene: TRBD2; J gene: TRBJ2-5; V gene: TRBV6-2/TRBV6-3; clone size: NA; CDR3 protein: CASSPLSGSGRETQYF; CDR3 DNA: TGTGCCAGCAGTCCACTTAGCGGGAGCGGGCGGGAGACCCAGTACTTC
D gene: NA; J gene: TRBJ2-1; V gene: TRBV9; clone size: NA; CDR3 protein: CASSVTISEGRDNEQFF; CDR3 DNA: TGTGCCAGCAGCGTGACAATCTCGGAGGGCCGGGACAATGAGCAGTTCTTC
D gene: TRBD2; J gene: TRBJ2-1; V gene: TRBV6-5; clone size: NA; CDR3 protein: CASSFSGSSYNEQFF; CDR3 DNA: TGTGCCAGCAGTTTTAGCGGGAGCTCCTACAATGAGCAGTTCTTC
D gene: NA; J gene: TRBJ2-5; V gene: TRBV3-1/TRBV3-2; clone size: few; CDR3 protein: CASSLGPGLGKETQYF; CDR3 DNA: TGTGCCAGCAGCCTAGGACCAGGGCTGGGGAAAGAGACCCAGTACTTC
D gene: TRBD1; J gene: TRBJ1-4; V gene: TRBV27; clone size: NA; CDR3 protein: CASGKTGGSEKLFF; CDR3 DNA: TGTGCCAGCGGCAAGACAGGGGGATCGGAAAAACTGTTTTTT